These T cell receptor beta chains were read from a single sample in a study of T cell responses to AZD1222 COVID-19 vaccine. Method: immunoSEQ multiplex PCR; TCRdb's copy keeps in-frame clones and lacks some. The data show 95,000 to 120,000 clones, with roughly 89% seen just once and approximately 3.1% held by the top ten. The sequencing used peripheral blood, collected on day 0 of MenACWY control vaccination. The receptor set was obtained from an adult in good health. CDR3s include the opening cysteine and the closing phenylalanine or tryptophan. A D gene is named only where the DNA matches it firmly. Size is stated for part of the rows, as once, few or many counts, or as a class when the clone is expanded.

>TRBV5-1|.|.|TRBJ1-2
TGCGCCAGCAGCTTGGGCGAAAACTATGGCTACACCTTC
CASSLGENYGYTF
>TRBV19|once|.|TRBJ1-3
TGTGCCAGTACCACCATGCTTGGGGAAAACACCATATATTTT
CASTTMLGENTIYF
>TRBV5-1|.|.|TRBJ2-7
TGCGCCAGCAGTCCCTCCCGGGGCAGCTACGAGCAGTACTTC
CASSPSRGSYEQYF
>TRBV12-3/TRBV12-4|few|.|TRBJ1-6
TGTGCCAGCAGTTTTTCCCGGGGTTCACCCCTCCACTTT
CASSFSRGSPLHF
>TRBV4-1|.|TRBD1|TRBJ2-7
TGCGCCAGCAGCCGATTAACCGGGACAGTTTCCTACGAGCAGTACTTC
CASSRLTGTVSYEQYF
>TRBV5-4|.|TRBD1|TRBJ1-2
TGTGCCAGCAGCGCCGGGACAGGAGCTAACTATGGCTACACCTTC
CASSAGTGANYGYTF
>TRBV7-3|.|.|TRBJ2-7
TGTGCCAGCAGCTCGATAGTCAGATTGGGGGGGCCGGGCTACGAGCAGTACTTC
CASSSIVRLGGPGYEQYF
>TRBV10-1|few|TRBD1|TRBJ2-1
TGCGCCAGCAGCTCCGGGACAGGGGGAAATGAGCAGTTCTTC
CASSSGTGGNEQFF
>TRBV5-1|.|.|TRBJ2-7
TGCGCCAGCAGCTTGGGGCAGGGTGTCAACGAGCAGTACTTC
CASSLGQGVNEQYF
>TRBV9|.|.|TRBJ2-1
TGTGCCAGCAGCCCCTTAGCGGTGTTGGGGGATGAGCAGTTCTTC
CASSPLAVLGDEQFF
>TRBV15|.|.|TRBJ1-5
TGTGCCACCAGCAGAGAGCTCAGCAGGGCCCTGGGCAATCAGCCCCAGCATTTT
CATSRELSRALGNQPQHF
>TRBV6-2/TRBV6-3|.|.|TRBJ2-7
TGTGCCAGCAGCCCAACTTCGTGGGAGCAGTACTTC
CASSPTSWEQYF
>TRBV7-2|.|TRBD2|TRBJ2-3
TGTGCCAGCAGTCCTAGCGGGGGGGCCGCAGATACGCAGTATTTT
CASSPSGGAADTQYF
>TRBV10-3|few|.|TRBJ1-2
TGTGCCATCAGTGAGACCTCGAACTATGGCTACACCTTC
CAISETSNYGYTF
>TRBV19|.|TRBD1|TRBJ2-7
TGTGCCAGTAGTTCTCCGGGACAGACCTACGAGCAGTACTTC
CASSSPGQTYEQYF
>TRBV7-2|.|.|TRBJ1-1
TGTGCCAGCAGCTTATTAGCAGTTTCGAACACTGAAGCTTTCTTT
CASSLLAVSNTEAFF
>TRBV11-2|.|.|TRBJ2-7
TGTGCCAGCAGCCCCACAGGATCCTACGAGCAGTACTTC
CASSPTGSYEQYF
>TRBV28|.|.|TRBJ2-7
TGTGCCAGCAGTTTAACTATTGTGTCCTACGAGCAGTACTTC
CASSLTIVSYEQYF
>TRBV7-3|few|.|TRBJ2-2
TGTGCCAGCAGCTTGGATACTAGGAACACCGGGGAGCTGTTTTTT
CASSLDTRNTGELFF
>TRBV29-1|.|TRBD1|TRBJ2-7
TGCAGCGGGGGGACAGGGAGGTACGAGCAGTACTTC
CSGGTGRYEQYF
>TRBV30|.|.|TRBJ1-2
TGTGCCTGGGGAACAGGTTTTGCTGGCTACACCTTC
CAWGTGFAGYTF
>TRBV6-4|.|.|TRBJ1-1
TGTGCCAGCAGTGCAGGGATGAACACTGAAGCTTTCTTT
CASSAGMNTEAFF
>TRBV5-8|.|.|TRBJ2-1
TGTGCCAGCAGCTCCGGCGGGGTAAAGCAGTTCTTC
CASSSGGVKQFF
>TRBV5-1|.|.|TRBJ2-6
TGCGCCAGCAGACAGCTCTCTGGGGCCAACGTCCTGACTTTC
CASRQLSGANVLTF
>TRBV6-5|.|.|TRBJ2-5
TGTGCCAGCAGTAGTTATTCGTACCAAGAGACCCAGTACTTC
CASSSYSYQETQYF
>TRBV28|.|.|TRBJ1-6
TGTGCCAGCAGCAAGGCGGGGGTTTGGAATTCACCCCTCCACTTT
CASSKAGVWNSPLHF
>TRBV5-6|.|.|TRBJ1-6
TGTGCCAGCAGCTTTAGGAATTCACCCCTCCACTTT
CASSFRNSPLHF
>TRBV19|.|TRBD1|TRBJ1-3
TGTGCCAGTAGTCAGCGACAGGGGGCCCTTACAGACTCTGGAAACACCATATATTTT
CASSQRQGALTDSGNTIYF
>TRBV9|.|.|TRBJ2-7
TGTGCCAGCAGCGTAGGCGGGGCTGCCGTGTCCGAGCAGTACTTC
CASSVGGAAVSEQYF
>TRBV5-1|.|TRBD1|TRBJ2-1
TGCGCCAGCAGTCAGACCGGGACAGGAACGCAGGAGCAGTTCTTC
CASSQTGTGTQEQFF
>TRBV7-2|once|.|TRBJ1-1
TGTGCCACCCTAAGGGTGGTGAACACTGAAGCTTTCTTT
CATLRVVNTEAFF
>TRBV6-5|few|.|TRBJ1-4
TGTGCCAGCAGTTACGGTATTCGGCAGTCGGAACTGTTTTTT
CASSYGIRQSELFF
>TRBV5-1|.|.|TRBJ2-1
TGCGCCAGCAGCTTGGCCATCCAAAGCTCCTACAATGAGCAGTTCTTC
CASSLAIQSSYNEQFF
>TRBV29-1|.|.|TRBJ1-1
TGCAGCGTTGTATGGGGGAACACTGAAGCTTTCTTT
CSVVWGNTEAFF
>TRBV7-9|.|.|TRBJ2-7
TGTGCCAGCAGTATAGGGGGACTCTACGAGCAGTACTTC
CASSIGGLYEQYF
>TRBV7-2|.|TRBD1|TRBJ2-7
TGTGCCAGCAGCTTTACAGGGGTCTACGAGCAGTACTTC
CASSFTGVYEQYF
>TRBV4-1|.|.|TRBJ2-1
TGCGCCAGCAGCCCGTTTGGCTCCTACAATGAGCAGTTCTTC
CASSPFGSYNEQFF
>TRBV2|.|.|TRBJ2-6
TGTGCCAGCAGTGAAGGGACAGCGCTCTCTGGGGCCAACGTCCTGACTTTC
CASSEGTALSGANVLTF
>TRBV11-2|.|.|TRBJ1-3
TGTGCCAGCAGCTTAAGTCTTGGAAACACCATATATTTT
CASSLSLGNTIYF
>TRBV24-1|.|.|TRBJ1-2
TGTGCCACCAGTGAAGACGGGACGGACTATGGCTACACCTTC
CATSEDGTDYGYTF
>TRBV3-1/TRBV3-2|.|.|TRBJ1-2
TGTGCCAGCAGCCAAGATTTCCGGACGGATGGAAGAGGCTACACCTTC
CASSQDFRTDGRGYTF
>TRBV6-1|.|TRBD1|TRBJ1-3
TGTGCCAGCAGTGAACAGGGGGCGGATTCTGGAAACACCATATATTTT
CASSEQGADSGNTIYF